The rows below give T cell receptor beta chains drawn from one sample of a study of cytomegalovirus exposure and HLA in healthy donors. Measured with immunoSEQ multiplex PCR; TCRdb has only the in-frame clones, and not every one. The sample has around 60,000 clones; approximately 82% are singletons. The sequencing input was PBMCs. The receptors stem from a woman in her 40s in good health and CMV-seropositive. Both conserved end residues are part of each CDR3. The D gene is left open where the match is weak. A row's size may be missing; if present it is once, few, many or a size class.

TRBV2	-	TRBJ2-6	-	CASSKQVSGANVLTF	TGTGCCAGCAGCAAACAGGTCTCTGGGGCCAACGTCCTGACTTTC
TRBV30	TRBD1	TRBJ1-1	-	CAWSRQGASNTEAFF	TGTGCCTGGAGTAGACAGGGGGCAAGTAACACTGAAGCTTTCTTT
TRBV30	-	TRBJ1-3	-	CAWSVLGPGNTIYF	TGTGCCTGGAGTGTACTAGGACCTGGAAACACCATATATTTT
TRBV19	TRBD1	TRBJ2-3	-	CASSIMDRSTDTQYF	TGTGCCAGTAGTATTATGGACAGGAGCACAGATACGCAGTATTTT
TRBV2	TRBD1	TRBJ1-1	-	CASPGGTANTEAFF	TGTGCCAGCCCGGGTGGGACAGCTAACACTGAAGCTTTCTTT
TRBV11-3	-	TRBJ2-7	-	CASSLGGGDSYEQYF	TGTGCCAGCAGCTTAGGCGGAGGGGACTCCTACGAGCAGTACTTC
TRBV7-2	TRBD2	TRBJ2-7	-	CASSTRAGTSASYEQYF	TGTGCCAGCAGCACCCGGGCGGGGACTAGCGCGTCCTACGAGCAGTACTTC
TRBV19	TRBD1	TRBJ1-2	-	CASSKWTGENYGYTF	TGTGCCAGTAGTAAATGGACAGGGGAGAACTATGGCTACACCTTC
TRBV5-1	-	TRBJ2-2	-	CASSRQQGRTGELFF	TGCGCCAGCAGCAGGCAACAGGGAAGAACCGGGGAGCTGTTTTTT
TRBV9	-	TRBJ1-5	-	CASSPLGLPNQPQHF	TGTGCCAGCAGCCCCCTTGGACTCCCCAATCAGCCCCAGCATTTT
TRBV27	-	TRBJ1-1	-	CASSLGGVATEAFF	TGTGCCAGCAGTTTAGGAGGGGTGGCCACTGAAGCTTTCTTT
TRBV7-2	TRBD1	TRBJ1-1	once	CASSPQQGRDTEAFF	TGTGCCAGCAGCCCCCAACAGGGGCGGGACACTGAAGCTTTCTTT
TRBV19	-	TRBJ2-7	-	CASSIGLGLQYF	TGTGCCAGTAGTATAGGACTAGGACTTCAGTACTTC
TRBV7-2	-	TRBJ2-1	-	CASSSRGGGGSYNEQFF	TGTGCCAGCAGCTCCCGAGGGGGAGGGGGCTCCTACAATGAGCAGTTCTTC
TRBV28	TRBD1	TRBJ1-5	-	CASSGQVDSNQPQHF	TGTGCCAGCAGTGGACAGGTTGATAGCAATCAGCCCCAGCATTTT
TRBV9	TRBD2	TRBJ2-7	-	CASSVGLSYEQYF	TGTGCCAGCAGCGTGGGACTAAGCTACGAGCAGTACTTC
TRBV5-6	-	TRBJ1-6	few	CASSSGGSPLHF	TGTGCCAGCAGCTCGGGGGGATCACCCCTCCACTTT
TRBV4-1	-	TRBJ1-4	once	CASRMNSATNEKLFF	TGCGCCAGCAGGATGAACTCTGCAACTAATGAAAAACTGTTTTTT
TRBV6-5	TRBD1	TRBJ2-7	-	CASSPAGTGVTEQYF	TGTGCCAGCAGCCCTGCAGGGACAGGGGTAACCGAGCAGTACTTC
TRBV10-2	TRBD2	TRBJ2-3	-	CASSRTSGGAGDTQYF	TGCGCCAGCAGCAGGACTAGCGGGGGGGCGGGTGATACGCAGTATTTT
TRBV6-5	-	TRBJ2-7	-	CASSAGFSYEQYF	TGTGCCAGCAGCGCGGGGTTCTCCTACGAGCAGTACTTC
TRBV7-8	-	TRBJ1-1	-	CASSLASQGGTEAFF	TGTGCCAGCAGCTTAGCATCGCAGGGAGGCACTGAAGCTTTCTTT
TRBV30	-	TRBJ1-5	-	CAWRERGKGQPQHF	TGTGCCTGGAGAGAAAGGGGAAAGGGTCAGCCCCAGCATTTT
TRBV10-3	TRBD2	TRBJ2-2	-	CAIRSTSGGAGTGELFF	TGTGCCATCAGATCGACTAGCGGGGGGGCCGGGACCGGGGAGCTGTTTTTT
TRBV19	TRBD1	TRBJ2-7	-	CASRPGQGNLYEQYF	TGTGCCAGTAGACCCGGACAGGGGAATCTCTACGAGCAGTACTTC
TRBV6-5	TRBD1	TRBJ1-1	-	CASSHDRVGTEAFF	TGTGCCAGCAGCCACGACAGGGTGGGCACTGAAGCTTTCTTT
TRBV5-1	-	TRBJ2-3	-	CASSLSGSSWSTDTQYF	TGCGCCAGCAGCTTGTCGGGTAGCAGTTGGTCCACAGATACGCAGTATTTT
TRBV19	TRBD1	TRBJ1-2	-	CASSLASRGHSYTF	TGTGCCAGTAGCCTGGCGAGCAGGGGGCATAGCTACACCTTC
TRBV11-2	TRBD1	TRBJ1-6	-	CASSFRDRDNSPLHF	TGTGCCAGCAGCTTCCGAGACAGGGATAATTCACCCCTCCACTTT
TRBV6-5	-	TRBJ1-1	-	CASSLEVNTEAFF	TGTGCCAGCAGTTTGGAGGTTAACACTGAAGCTTTCTTT
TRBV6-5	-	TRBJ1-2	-	CASSYRGIYGYTF	TGTGCCAGCAGTTATCGGGGGATCTATGGCTACACCTTC
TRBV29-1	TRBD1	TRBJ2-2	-	CSVPGTGGLNTGELFF	TGCAGCGTCCCCGGGACAGGGGGCCTCAACACCGGGGAGCTGTTTTTT
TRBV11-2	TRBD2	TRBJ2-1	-	CASSARGGFAEQFF	TGTGCCAGCAGCGCCCGGGGGGGTTTCGCTGAGCAGTTCTTC
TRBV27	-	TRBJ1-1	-	CASMLYRESTEAFF	TGTGCCAGCATGTTGTACAGGGAGAGCACTGAAGCTTTCTTT
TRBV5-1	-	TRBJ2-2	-	CASSLAEMNTGELFF	TGCGCCAGCAGCTTAGCGGAGATGAACACCGGGGAGCTGTTTTTT
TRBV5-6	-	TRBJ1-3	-	CASSLGAGKGNTIYF	TGTGCCAGCAGCTTGGGGGCAGGAAAAGGAAACACCATATATTTT
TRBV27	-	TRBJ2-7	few	CASSLGNTGYEQYF	TGTGCCAGCAGCCTGGGAAACACAGGGTACGAGCAGTACTTC
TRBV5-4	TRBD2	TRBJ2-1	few	CASSPPRSGGRYNEQFF	TGTGCCAGCAGCCCCCCCCGAAGCGGGGGACGGTACAATGAGCAGTTCTTC
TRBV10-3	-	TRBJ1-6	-	CAIRAGENSPLHF	TGTGCCATCAGAGCAGGGGAAAATTCACCCCTCCACTTT
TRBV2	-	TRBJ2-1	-	CASSEGGGNNEQFF	TGTGCCAGCAGTGAAGGAGGGGGTAACAATGAGCAGTTCTTC
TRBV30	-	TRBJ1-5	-	CAWSAGFDQPQHF	TGTGCCTGGAGTGCAGGGTTTGACCAGCCCCAGCATTTT
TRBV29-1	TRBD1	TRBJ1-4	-	CSVAWDREGKLFF	TGCAGCGTTGCATGGGACAGGGAAGGAAAACTGTTTTTT